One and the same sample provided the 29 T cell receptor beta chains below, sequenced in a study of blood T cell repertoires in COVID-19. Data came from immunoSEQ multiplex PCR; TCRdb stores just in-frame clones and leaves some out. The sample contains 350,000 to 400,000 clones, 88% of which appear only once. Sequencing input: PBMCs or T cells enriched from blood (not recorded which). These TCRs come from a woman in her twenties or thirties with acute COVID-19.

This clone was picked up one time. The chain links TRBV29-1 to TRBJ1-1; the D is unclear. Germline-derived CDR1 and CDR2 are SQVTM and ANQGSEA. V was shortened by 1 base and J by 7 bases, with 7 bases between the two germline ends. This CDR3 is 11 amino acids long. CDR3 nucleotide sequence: TGCAGCGTTGAAGGAGGAAATGAAGCTTTCTTT. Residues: CSVEGGNEAFF.

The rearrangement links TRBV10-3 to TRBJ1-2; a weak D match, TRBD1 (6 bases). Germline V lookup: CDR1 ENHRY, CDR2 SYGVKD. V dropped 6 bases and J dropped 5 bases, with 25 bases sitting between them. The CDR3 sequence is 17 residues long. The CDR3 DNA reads TGTGCCATCAGCACTCCCCGGACAGTTTCGGGAGGGTATGGCTACACCTTC. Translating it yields CAISTPRTVSGGYGYTF.

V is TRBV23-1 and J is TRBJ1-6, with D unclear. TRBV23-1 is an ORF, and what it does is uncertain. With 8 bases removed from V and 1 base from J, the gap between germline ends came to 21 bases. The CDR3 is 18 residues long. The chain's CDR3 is CASRLIKPVRSYNSPLHF. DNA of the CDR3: TGCGCCAGCCGCCTAATAAAACCGGTGAGGTCCTATAATTCACCCCTCCACTTT.

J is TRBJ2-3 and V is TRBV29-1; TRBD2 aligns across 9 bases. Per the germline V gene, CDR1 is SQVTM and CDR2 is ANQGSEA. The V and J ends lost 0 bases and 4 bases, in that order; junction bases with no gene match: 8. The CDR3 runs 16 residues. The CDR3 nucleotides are TGCAGCGTTGAAGATCCCCCTAGCGGGACCGCAGATACGCAGTATTTT. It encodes CSVEDPPSGTADTQYF.

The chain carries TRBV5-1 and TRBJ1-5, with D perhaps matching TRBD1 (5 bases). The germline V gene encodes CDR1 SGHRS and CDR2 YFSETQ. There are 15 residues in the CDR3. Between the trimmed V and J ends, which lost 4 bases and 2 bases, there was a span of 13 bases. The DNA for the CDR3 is TGCGCCAGCAGCCCGGGGGAGGCGGGCAATCAGCCCCAGCATTTT. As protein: CASSPGEAGNQPQHF.

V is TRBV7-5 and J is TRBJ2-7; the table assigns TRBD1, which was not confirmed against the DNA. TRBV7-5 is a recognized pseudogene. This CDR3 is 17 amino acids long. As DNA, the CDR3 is TGTGTCAGAAGCTTATGGCACAGCCTACGTGCATCCTACGAGCAGTACTTC. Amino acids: CVRSLWHSLRASYEQYF.

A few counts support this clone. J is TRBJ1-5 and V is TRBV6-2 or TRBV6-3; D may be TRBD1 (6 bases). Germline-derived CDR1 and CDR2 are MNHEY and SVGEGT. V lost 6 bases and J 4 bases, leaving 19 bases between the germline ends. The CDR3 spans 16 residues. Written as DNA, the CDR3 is TGTGCCAGCAGCCAACTCGCGGACAGCCCTAATCAGCCCCAGCATTTT. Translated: CASSQLADSPNQPQHF.

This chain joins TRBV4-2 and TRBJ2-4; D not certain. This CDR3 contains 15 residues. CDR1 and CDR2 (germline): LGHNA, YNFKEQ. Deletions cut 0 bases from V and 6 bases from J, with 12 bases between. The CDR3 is CASSQEGGSLNIQYF. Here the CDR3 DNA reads TGTGCCAGCAGCCAAGAAGGCGGCTCGTTAAACATTCAGTACTTC.

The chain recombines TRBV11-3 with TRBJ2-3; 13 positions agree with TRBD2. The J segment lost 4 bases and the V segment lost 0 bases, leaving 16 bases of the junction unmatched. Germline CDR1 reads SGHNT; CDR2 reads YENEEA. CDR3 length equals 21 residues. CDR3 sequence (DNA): TGTGCCAGCAGCTTAGATCAGAGACTAGCGGGGGGCAGAGGCTTTGCAGATACGCAGTATTTT. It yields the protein CASSLDQRLAGGRGFADTQYF.

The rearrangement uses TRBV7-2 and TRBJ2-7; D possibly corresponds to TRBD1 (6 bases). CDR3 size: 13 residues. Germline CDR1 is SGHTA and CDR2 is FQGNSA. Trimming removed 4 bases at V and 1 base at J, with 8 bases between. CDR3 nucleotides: TGTGCCAGCAGCTGGACAGAGTCCTACGAGCAGTACTTC. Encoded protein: CASSWTESYEQYF. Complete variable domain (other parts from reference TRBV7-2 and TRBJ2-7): GAGVSQSPSNKVTEKGKDVELRCDPISGHTALYWYRQSLGQGLEFLIYFQGNSAPDKSGLPSDRFSAERTGGSVSTLTIQRTQQEDSAVYLCASSWTESYEQYFGPGTRLTVT.

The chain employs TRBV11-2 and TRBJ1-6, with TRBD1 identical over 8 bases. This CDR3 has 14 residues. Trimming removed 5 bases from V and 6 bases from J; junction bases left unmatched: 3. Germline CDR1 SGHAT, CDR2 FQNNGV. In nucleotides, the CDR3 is TGTGCCAGCAGCCCACAGGGGGGTAATTCACCCCTCCACTTT. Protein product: CASSPQGGNSPLHF.

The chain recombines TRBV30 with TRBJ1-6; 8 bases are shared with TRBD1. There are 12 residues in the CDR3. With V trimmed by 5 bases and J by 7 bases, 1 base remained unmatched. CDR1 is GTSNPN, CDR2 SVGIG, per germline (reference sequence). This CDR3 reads CAWRQGNSPLHF. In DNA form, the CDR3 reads TGTGCCTGGCGACAGGGGAATTCACCCCTCCACTTT.

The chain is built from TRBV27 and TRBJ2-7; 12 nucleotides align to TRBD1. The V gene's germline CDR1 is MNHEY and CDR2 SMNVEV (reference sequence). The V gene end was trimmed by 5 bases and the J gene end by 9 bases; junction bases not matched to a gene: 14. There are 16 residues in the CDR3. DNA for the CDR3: TGTGCCAGCAGTGCTTCTTGGGACAGGGGGCTCAAGGGGCAGTACTTC. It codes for CASSASWDRGLKGQYF.

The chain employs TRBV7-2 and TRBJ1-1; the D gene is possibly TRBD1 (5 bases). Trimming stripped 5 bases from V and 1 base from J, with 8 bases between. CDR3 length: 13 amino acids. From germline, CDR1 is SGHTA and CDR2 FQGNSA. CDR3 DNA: TGTGCCAGCAGCCCCGGGGGGAACACTGAAGCTTTCTTT. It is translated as CASSPGGNTEAFF.

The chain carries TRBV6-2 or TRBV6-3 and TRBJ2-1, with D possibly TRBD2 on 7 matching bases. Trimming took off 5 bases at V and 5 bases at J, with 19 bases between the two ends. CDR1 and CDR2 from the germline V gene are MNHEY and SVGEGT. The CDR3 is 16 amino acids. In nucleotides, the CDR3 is TGTGCCAGCAGTAGGGGGGTAAAGCGGGGAAACAATGAGCAGTTCTTC. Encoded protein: CASSRGVKRGNNEQFF.

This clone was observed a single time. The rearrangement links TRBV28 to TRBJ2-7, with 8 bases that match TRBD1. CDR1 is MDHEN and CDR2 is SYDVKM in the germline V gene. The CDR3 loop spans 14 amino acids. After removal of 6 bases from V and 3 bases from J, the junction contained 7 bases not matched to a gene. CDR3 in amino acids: CASRNRDRYYEQYF. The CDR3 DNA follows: TGTGCCAGCAGGAACCGGGACAGGTACTACGAGCAGTACTTC.

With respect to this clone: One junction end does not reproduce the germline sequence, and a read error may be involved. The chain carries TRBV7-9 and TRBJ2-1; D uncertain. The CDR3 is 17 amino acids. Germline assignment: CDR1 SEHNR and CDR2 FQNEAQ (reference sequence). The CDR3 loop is CASSLSRWAGPNNDQFF. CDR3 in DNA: TGTGCCAGCAGCTTATCCCGGTGGGCAGGTCCTAACAATGATCAGTTCTTC.

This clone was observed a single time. The CDR3 sequence is CAISETGYEERGTEAFF. The CDR3 DNA reads TGTGCCATCAGCGAGACAGGGTATGAGGAGCGGGGCACTGAAGCTTTCTTT. The rearrangement links TRBV10-3 to TRBJ1-1, with 7 positions matching TRBD1. Germline CDR1 is ENHRY and CDR2 is SYGVKD. The CDR3 covers 17 residues. Unmatched junction bases numbered 17, after V lost 6 bases and J lost 4 bases.

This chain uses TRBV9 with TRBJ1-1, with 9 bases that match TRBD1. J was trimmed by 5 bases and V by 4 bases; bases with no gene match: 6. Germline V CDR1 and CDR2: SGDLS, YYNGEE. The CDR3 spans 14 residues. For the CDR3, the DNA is TGTGCCAGCAGCCCACAGGGGGCGGGAACTGAAGCTTTCTTT. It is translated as CASSPQGAGTEAFF.

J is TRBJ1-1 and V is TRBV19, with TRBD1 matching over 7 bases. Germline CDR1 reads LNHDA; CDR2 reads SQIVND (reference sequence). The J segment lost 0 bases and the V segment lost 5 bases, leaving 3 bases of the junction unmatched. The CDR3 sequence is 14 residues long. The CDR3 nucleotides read TGTGCCAGTAGTTTGGGACAGCTGAACACTGAAGCTTTCTTT. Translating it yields CASSLGQLNTEAFF.

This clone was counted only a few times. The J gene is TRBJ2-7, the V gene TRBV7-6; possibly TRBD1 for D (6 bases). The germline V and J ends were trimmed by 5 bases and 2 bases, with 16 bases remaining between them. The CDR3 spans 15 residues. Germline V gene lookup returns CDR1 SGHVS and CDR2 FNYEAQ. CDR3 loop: CASSRSQGSPYEQYF. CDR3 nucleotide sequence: TGTGCCAGCAGCCGTAGTCAGGGGAGCCCCTACGAGCAGTACTTC.

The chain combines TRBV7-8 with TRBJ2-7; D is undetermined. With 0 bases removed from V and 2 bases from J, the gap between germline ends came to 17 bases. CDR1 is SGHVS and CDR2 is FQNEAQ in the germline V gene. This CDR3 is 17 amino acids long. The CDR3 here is CASSLAPPVRLPYEQYF. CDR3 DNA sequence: TGTGCCAGCAGCTTAGCGCCACCAGTCCGCCTCCCCTACGAGCAGTACTTC. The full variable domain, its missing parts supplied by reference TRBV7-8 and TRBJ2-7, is GAGVSQSPRYKVAKRGQDVALRCDPISGHVSLFWYQQALGQGPEFLTYFQNEAQLDKSGLPSDRFFAERPEGSVSTLKIQRTQQEDSAVYLCASSLAPPVRLPYEQYFGPGTRLTVT.

The CDR3 here is CASSPGGQGAYGYTF. The DNA for the CDR3 is TGTGCCAGCAGCCCGGGGGGACAGGGGGCGTATGGCTACACCTTC. V and J are TRBV7-3 and TRBJ1-2; 12 bases are a match to TRBD1. J was trimmed by 5 bases and V by 5 bases; bases with no gene match: 6. The CDR3 runs to 15 residues. Germline V lookup: CDR1 SGHTA, CDR2 FQGTGA.

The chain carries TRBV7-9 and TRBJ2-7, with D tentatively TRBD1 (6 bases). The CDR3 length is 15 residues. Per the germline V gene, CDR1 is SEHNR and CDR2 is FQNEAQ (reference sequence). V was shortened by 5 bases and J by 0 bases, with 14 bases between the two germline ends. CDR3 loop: CASSATDRISYEQYF. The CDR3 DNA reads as TGTGCCAGCAGCGCGACCGACAGGATCTCCTACGAGCAGTACTTC.

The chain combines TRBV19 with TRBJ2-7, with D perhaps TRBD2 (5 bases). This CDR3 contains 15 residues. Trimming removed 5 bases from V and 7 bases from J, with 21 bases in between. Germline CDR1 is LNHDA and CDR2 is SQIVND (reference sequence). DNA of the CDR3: TGTGCCAGTAGTGCTACTGGAGGACCGAACGGGGAGCAGTACTTC. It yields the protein CASSATGGPNGEQYF. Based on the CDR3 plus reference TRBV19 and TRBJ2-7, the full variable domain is DGGITQSPKYLFRKEGQNVTLSCEQNLNHDAMYWYRQDPGQGLRLIYYSQIVNDFQKGDIAEGYSVSREKKESFPLTVTSAQKNPTAFYLCASSATGGPNGEQYFGPGTRLTVT.

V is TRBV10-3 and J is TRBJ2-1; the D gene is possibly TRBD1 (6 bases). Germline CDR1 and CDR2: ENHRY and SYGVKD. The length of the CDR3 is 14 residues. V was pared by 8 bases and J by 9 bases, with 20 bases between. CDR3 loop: CAIAGVQGIGEQFF. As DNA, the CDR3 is TGTGCCATCGCTGGTGTACAGGGCATAGGTGAGCAGTTCTTC.

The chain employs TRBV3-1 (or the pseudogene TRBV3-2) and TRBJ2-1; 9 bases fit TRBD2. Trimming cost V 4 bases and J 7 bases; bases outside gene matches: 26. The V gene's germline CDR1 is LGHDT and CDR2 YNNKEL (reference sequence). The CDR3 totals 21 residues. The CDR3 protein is CASSPPFGGGAYYPTTNEQFF. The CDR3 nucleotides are TGTGCCAGCAGCCCTCCGTTCGGCGGGGGGGCTTACTACCCAACTACAAATGAGCAGTTCTTC.

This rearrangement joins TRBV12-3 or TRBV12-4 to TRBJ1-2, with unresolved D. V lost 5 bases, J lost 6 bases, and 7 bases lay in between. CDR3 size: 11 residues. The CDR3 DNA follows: TGTGCCAGCAGTCCTCGGGATGGCTACACCTTC. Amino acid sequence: CASSPRDGYTF.

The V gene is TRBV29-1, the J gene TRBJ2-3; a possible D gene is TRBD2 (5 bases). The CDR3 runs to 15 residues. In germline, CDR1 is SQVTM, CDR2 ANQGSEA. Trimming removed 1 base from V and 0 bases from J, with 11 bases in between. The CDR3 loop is CSVEVGEISTDTQYF. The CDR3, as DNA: TGCAGCGTTGAAGTCGGGGAAATAAGCACAGATACGCAGTATTTT.